This T cell receptor (beta chain) emerged from a study of glioma-infiltrating T cells after dendritic cell vaccination. Worth noting for this clone: Other nucleotide sequences in the sample specify the same CDR3.

The primer mix had 60 V beta and 13 J beta primers. Clones were sequenced by immunoSEQ multiplex PCR, and TCRdb holds only the in-frame ones, with some missing. Here the sample spans around 3,100 clones, 75% to 80% being singletons. V lost 2 bases to trimming and J lost 2 bases, with 13 bases between them. Per the germline V gene, CDR1 is GTSNPN and CDR2 is SVGIG (reference sequence). This CDR3 has 15 amino acids. The origin of this receptor is a human donor with glioblastoma. The chain couples TRBV30 to TRBJ1-3; TRBD1 is a possible D gene (5 bases). Sequenced material: tumor tissue, taken before dendritic cell vaccination. The CDR3 is CAWSWVSGPGNTIYF. In DNA, the CDR3 is TGTGCCTGGAGTTGGGTGTCAGGGCCTGGAAACACCATATATTTT.